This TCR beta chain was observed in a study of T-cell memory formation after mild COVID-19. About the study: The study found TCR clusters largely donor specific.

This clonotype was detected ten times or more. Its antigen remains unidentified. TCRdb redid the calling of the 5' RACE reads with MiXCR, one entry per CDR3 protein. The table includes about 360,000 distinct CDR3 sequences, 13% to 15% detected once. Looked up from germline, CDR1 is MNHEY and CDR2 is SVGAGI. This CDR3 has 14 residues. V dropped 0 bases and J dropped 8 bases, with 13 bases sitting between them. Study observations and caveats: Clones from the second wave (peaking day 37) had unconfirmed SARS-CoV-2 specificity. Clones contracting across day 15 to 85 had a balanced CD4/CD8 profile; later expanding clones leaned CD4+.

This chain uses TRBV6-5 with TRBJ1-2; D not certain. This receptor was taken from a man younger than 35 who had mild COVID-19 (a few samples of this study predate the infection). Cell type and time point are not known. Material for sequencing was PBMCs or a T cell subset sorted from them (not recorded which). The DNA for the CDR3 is TGTGCCAGCAGTTACTCGAGTACCCCTTCCGGCTACACCTTC. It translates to CASSYSSTPSGYTF.